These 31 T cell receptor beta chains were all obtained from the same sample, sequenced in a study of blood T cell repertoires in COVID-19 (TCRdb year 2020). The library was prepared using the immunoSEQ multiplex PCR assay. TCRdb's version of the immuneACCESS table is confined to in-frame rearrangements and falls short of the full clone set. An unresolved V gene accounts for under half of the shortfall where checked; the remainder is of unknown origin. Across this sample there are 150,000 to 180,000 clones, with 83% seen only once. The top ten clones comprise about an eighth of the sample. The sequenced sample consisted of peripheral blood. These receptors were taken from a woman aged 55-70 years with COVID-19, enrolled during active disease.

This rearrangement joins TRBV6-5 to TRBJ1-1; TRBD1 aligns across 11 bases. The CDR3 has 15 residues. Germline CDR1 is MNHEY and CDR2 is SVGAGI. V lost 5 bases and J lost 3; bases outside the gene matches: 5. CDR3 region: CASSPGTGGYTEAFF. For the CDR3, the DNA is TGTGCCAGCAGTCCCGGGACAGGGGGTTACACTGAAGCTTTCTTT.

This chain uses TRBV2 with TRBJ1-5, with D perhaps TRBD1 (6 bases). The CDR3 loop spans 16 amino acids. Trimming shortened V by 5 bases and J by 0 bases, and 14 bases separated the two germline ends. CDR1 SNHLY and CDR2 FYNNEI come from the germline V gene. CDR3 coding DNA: TGTGCCAGCAGTAACAGGGTTAGGGGTAGCAATCAGCCCCAGCATTTT. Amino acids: CASSNRVRGSNQPQHF.

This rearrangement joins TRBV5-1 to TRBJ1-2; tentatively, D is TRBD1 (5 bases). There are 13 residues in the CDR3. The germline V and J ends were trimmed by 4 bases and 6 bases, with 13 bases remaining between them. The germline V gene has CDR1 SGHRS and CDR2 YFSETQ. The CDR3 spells CASSPFGQDGYTF. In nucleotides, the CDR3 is TGCGCCAGCAGCCCTTTTGGACAAGATGGCTACACCTTC.

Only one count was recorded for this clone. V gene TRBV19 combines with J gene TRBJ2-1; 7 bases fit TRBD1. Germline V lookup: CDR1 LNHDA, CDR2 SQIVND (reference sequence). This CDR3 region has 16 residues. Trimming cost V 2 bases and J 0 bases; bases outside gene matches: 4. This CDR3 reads CASSIRGPSSYNEQFF. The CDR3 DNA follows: TGTGCCAGTAGTATAAGGGGGCCGAGCTCCTACAATGAGCAGTTCTTC. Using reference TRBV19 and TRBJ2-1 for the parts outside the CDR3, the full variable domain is DGGITQSPKYLFRKEGQNVTLSCEQNLNHDAMYWYRQDPGQGLRLIYYSQIVNDFQKGDIAEGYSVSREKKESFPLTVTSAQKNPTAFYLCASSIRGPSSYNEQFFGPGTRLTVL.

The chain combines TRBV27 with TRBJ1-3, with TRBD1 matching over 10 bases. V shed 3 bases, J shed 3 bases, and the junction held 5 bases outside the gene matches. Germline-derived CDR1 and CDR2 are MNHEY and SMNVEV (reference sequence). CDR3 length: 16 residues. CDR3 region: CASSFSGQGLGNTIYF. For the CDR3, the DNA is TGTGCCAGCAGTTTCTCGGGACAGGGGCTTGGAAACACCATATATTTT.

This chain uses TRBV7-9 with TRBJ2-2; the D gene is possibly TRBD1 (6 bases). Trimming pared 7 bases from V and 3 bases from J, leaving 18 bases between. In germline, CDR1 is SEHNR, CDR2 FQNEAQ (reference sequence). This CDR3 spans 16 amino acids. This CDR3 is CASIKQGVLDTGELFF. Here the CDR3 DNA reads TGTGCCAGCATAAAACAGGGCGTGTTGGACACCGGGGAGCTGTTTTTT.

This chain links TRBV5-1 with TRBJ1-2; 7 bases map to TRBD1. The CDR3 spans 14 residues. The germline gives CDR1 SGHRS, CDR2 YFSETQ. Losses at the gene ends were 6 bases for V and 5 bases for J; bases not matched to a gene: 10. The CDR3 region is CASKDPGQPYGYTF. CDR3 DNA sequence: TGCGCCAGCAAGGACCCGGGACAGCCTTATGGCTACACCTTC.

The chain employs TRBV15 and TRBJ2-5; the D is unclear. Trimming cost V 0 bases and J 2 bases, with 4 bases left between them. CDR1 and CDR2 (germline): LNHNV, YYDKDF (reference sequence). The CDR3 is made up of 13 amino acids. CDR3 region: CATSRDSQETQYF. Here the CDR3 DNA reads TGTGCCACCAGCAGAGACTCGCAAGAGACCCAGTACTTC.

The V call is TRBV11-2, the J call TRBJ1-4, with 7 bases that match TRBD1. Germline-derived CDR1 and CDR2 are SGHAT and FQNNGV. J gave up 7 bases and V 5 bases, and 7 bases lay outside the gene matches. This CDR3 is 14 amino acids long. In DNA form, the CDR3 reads TGTGCCAGCAGCCCATTGACAGGGCGTGAAAAACTGTTTTTT. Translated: CASSPLTGREKLFF.

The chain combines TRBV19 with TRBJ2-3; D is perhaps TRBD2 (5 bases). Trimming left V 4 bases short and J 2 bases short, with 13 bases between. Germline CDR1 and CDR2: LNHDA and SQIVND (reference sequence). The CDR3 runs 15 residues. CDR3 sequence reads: CASSTRRDNTDTQYF. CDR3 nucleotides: TGTGCCAGTAGTACCCGACGGGATAACACAGATACGCAGTATTTT.

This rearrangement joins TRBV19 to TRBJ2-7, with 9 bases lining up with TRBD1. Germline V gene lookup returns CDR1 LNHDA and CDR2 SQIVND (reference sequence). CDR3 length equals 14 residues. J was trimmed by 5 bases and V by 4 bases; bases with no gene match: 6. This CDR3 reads CASSKGQGGDEQYV. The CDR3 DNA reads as TGTGCCAGTAGTAAGGGACAGGGTGGAGACGAGCAGTACGTC.

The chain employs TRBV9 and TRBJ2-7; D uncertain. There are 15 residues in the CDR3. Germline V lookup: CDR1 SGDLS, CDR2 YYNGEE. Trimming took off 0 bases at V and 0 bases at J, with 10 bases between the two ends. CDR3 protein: CASSVGGEPSYEQYF. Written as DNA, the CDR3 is TGTGCCAGCAGCGTAGGAGGAGAACCCTCCTACGAGCAGTACTTC.

The CDR3: CASSGDRGRNSPLHF. The CDR3 DNA sequence: TGTGCCAGCAGCGGGGACAGGGGGCGGAATTCACCCCTCCACTTT. This sequence joins TRBV25-1 and TRBJ1-6; 12 positions agree with TRBD1. CDR1 is MGHDK, CDR2 SYGVNS, per germline. The CDR3 sequence is 15 residues long. V dropped 6 bases and J dropped 7; count of bases not matched to a gene: 4. Filled out from reference TRBV25-1 and TRBJ1-6, the complete variable domain reads EADIYQTPRYLVIGTGKKITLECSQTMGHDKMYWYQQDPGMELHLIHYSYGVNSTEKGDLSSESTVSRIRTEHFPLTLESARPSHTSQYLCASSGDRGRNSPLHFGNGTRLTVT.

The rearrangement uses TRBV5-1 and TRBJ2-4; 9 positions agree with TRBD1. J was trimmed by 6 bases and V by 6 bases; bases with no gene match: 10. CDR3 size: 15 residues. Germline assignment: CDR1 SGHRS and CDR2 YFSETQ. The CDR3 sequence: CASTIGDREGNIQYF. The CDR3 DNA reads TGCGCCAGCACCATCGGGGACAGGGAGGGAAACATTCAGTACTTC.

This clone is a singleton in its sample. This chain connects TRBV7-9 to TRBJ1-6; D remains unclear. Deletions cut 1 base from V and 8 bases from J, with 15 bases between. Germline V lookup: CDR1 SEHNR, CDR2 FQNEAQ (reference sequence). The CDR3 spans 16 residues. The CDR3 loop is CASSLDLNALYSPLHF. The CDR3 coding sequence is TGTGCCAGCAGCTTAGACCTAAACGCCCTCTATTCACCCCTCCACTTT.

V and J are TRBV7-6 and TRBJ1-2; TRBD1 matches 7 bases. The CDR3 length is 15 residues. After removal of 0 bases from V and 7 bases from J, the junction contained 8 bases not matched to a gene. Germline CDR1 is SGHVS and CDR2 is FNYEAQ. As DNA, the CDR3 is TGTGCCAGCAGCTTAGCGGAGGGTACAGGGGCTGGCTACACCTTC. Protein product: CASSLAEGTGAGYTF.

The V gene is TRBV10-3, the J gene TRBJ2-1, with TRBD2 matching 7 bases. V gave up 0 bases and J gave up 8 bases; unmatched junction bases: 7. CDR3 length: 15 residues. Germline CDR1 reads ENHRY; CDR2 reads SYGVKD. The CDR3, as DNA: TGTGCCATCAGTGAGTCAAGCGGGATTCGGGATGAGCAGTTCTTC. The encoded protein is CAISESSGIRDEQFF.

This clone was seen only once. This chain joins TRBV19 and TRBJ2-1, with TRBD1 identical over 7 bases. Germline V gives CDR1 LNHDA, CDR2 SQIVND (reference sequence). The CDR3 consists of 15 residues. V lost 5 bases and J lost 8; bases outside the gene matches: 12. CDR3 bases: TGTGCCAGTAGTGCCCGGGACAGAGGTGGGGATGAGCAGTTCTTC. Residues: CASSARDRGGDEQFF.

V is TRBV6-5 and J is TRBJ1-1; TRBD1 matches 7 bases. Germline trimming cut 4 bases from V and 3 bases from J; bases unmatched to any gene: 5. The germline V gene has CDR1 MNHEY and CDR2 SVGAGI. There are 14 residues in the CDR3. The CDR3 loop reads CASSSTGLHTEAFF. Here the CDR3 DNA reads TGTGCCAGCAGTTCGACAGGGCTGCACACTGAAGCTTTCTTT.

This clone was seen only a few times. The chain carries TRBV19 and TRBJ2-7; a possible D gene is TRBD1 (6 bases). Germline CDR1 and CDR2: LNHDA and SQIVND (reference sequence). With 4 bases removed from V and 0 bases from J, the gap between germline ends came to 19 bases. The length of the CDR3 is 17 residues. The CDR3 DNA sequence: TGTGCCAGTAGTACGGGAAGACAGGATAAAGCCTCCTACGAGCAGTACTTC. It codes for CASSTGRQDKASYEQYF.

CDR3 nucleotides: TGTGCCAGCAGTAGACAGGGGGCCCAGCCCCAGCATTTT. This sequence encodes CASSRQGAQPQHF. V and J are TRBV6-5 and TRBJ1-5, with TRBD1 matching over 10 bases. This CDR3 has 13 amino acids. With V trimmed by 5 bases and J by 7 bases, 2 bases remained unmatched. Germline CDR1 is MNHEY and CDR2 is SVGAGI.

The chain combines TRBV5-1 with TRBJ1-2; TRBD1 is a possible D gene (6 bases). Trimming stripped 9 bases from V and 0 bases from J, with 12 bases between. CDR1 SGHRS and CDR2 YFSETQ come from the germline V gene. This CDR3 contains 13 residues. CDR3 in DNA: TGCGCCACCCGGACAGACGCTAACTATGGCTACACCTTC. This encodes CATRTDANYGYTF.

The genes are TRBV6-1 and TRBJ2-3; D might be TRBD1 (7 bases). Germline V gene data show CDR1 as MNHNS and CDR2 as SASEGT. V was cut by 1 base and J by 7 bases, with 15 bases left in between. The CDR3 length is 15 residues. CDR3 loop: CASSEGGAGGYTQYF. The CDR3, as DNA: TGTGCCAGCAGTGAAGGGGGGGCAGGGGGGTATACGCAGTATTTT.

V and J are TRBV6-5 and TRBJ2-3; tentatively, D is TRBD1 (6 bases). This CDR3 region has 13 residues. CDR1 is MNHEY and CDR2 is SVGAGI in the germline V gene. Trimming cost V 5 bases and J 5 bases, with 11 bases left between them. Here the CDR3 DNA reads TGTGCCAGCAGTCGGGCAGGGGTAGATACGCAGTATTTT. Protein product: CASSRAGVDTQYF.

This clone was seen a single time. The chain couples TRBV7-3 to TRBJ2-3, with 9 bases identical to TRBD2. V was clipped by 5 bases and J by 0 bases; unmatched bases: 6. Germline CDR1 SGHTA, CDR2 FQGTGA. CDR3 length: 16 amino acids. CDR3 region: CASSMLAGTSTDTQYF. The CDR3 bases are TGTGCCAGCAGCATGCTAGCGGGGACTAGCACAGATACGCAGTATTTT.

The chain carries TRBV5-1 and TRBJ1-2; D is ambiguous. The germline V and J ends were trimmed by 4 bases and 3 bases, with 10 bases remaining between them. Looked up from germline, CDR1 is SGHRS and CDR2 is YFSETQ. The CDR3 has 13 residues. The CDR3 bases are TGCGCCAGCAGCCGGGATCAGGACTATGGCTACACCTTC. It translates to CASSRDQDYGYTF.

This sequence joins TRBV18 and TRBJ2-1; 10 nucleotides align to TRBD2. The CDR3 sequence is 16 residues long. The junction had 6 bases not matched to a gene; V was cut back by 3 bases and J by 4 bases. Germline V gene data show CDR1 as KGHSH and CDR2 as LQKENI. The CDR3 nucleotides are TGTGCCAGCTCACCCGGGAGCGGGGGGGCTTACAATGAGCAGTTCTTC. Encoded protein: CASSPGSGGAYNEQFF. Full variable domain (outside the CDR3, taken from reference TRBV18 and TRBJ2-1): NAGVMQNPRHLVRRRGQEARLRCSPMKGHSHVYWYRQLPEEGLKFMVYLQKENIIDESGMPKERFSAEFPKEGPSILRIQQVVRGDSAAYFCASSPGSGGAYNEQFFGPGTRLTVL.

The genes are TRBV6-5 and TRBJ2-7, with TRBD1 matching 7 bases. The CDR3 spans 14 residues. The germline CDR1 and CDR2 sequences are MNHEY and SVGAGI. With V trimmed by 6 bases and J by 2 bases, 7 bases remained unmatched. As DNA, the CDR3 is TGTGCCAGCAGGGTACGGGACAGACCCTACGAGCAGTACTTC. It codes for CASRVRDRPYEQYF.

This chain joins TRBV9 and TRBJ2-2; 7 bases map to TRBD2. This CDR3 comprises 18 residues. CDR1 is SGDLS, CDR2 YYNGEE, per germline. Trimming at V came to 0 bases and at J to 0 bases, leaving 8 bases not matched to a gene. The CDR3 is CASSVAPRGDANTGELFF. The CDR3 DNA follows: TGTGCCAGCAGCGTAGCCCCTCGGGGGGACGCGAACACCGGGGAGCTGTTTTTT.

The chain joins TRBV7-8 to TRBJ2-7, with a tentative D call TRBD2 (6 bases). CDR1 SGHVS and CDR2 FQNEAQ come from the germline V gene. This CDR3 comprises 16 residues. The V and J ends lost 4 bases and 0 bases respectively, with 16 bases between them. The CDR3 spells CASSSPREHSSYEQYF. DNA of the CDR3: TGTGCCAGCAGCTCCCCCCGGGAGCACAGCTCCTACGAGCAGTACTTC.

The CDR3 loop reads CASSRGTATSTDTQYF. Written as DNA, the CDR3 is TGTGCCAGCAGCCGCGGGACCGCAACTAGCACAGATACGCAGTATTTT. The chain has TRBV5-8 and TRBJ2-3, with D possibly being TRBD2 (6 bases). V shed 4 bases and J shed 0 bases, with 15 bases lying between them. In germline, CDR1 is SGHTS, CDR2 YDEGEE. The CDR3 contains 16 residues.